One and the same sample provided the 3 T cell receptor beta chains below, sequenced in a study of blood T cell repertoires in COVID-19. Method: immunoSEQ multiplex PCR; TCRdb's copy keeps in-frame clones and lacks some. This sample has fewer than 400,000 clones, with 85% to 90% found just once. The sample was peripheral blood. These receptors were taken from a human donor in a cohort sampled during active COVID-19.

This chain joins TRBV5-1 and TRBJ2-3, with TRBD2 identical over 7 bases. The CDR3 runs 15 residues. CDR1 is SGHRS and CDR2 is YFSETQ in the germline V gene. Losses at the gene ends were 4 bases for V and 5 bases for J; bases not matched to a gene: 10. Here the CDR3 reads CASSPAAGVVDTQYF. The DNA for the CDR3 is TGCGCCAGCAGCCCGGCGGCGGGGGTGGTAGATACGCAGTATTTT.

The chain is built from TRBV14 and TRBJ2-2; weak D call: TRBD1 (6 bases). V was pared by 3 bases and J by 4 bases, with 6 bases between. The CDR3 consists of 13 residues. CDR1 is SGHDN and CDR2 is FVKESK in the germline V gene. This chain's CDR3 is CASSQTGTGELFF. CDR3 bases: TGTGCCAGCAGCCAGACAGGCACCGGGGAGCTGTTTTTT.

The V call is TRBV5-1, the J call TRBJ2-1; TRBD2 agrees at 12 bases. The germline CDR1 and CDR2 sequences are SGHRS and YFSETQ. Losses at the gene ends were 0 bases for V and 12 bases for J; bases not matched to a gene: 4. The CDR3 runs 14 residues. CDR3 coding DNA: TGCGCCAGCAGCTTGGGACTAGCGGGGGCTCGGCAGTTCTTC. This gives the protein CASSLGLAGARQFF.